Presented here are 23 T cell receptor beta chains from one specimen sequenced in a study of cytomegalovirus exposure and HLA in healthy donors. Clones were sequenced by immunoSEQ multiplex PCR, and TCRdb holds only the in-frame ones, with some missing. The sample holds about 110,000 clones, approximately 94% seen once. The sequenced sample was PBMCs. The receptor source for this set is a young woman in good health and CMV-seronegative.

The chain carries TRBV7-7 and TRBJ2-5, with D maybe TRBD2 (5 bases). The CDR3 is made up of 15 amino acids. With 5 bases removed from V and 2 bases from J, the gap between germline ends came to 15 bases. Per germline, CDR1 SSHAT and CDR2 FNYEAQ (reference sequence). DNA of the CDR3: TGTGCCAGCAGCCCCGGGGTAGGGTGGCAAGAGACCCAGTACTTC. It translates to CASSPGVGWQETQYF.

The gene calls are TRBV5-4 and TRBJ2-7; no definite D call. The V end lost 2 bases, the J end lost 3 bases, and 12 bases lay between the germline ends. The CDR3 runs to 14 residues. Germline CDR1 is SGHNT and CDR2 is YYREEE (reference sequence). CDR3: CASSFMGVLYEQYF. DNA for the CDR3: TGTGCCAGCAGCTTCATGGGCGTCCTCTACGAGCAGTACTTC.

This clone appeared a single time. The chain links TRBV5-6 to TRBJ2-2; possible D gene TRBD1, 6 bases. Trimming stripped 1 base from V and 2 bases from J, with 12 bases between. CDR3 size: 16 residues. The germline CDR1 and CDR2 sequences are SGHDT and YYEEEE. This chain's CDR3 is CASSLRDRTNTGELFF. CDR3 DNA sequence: TGTGCCAGCAGCTTGCGTGACAGGACCAACACCGGGGAGCTGTTTTTT.

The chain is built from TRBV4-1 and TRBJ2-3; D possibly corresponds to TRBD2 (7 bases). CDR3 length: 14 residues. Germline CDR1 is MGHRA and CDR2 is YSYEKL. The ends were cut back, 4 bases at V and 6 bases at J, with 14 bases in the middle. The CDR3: CASSPGGRWDTQYF. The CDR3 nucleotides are TGCGCCAGCAGCCCGGGGGGCCGCTGGGATACGCAGTATTTT.

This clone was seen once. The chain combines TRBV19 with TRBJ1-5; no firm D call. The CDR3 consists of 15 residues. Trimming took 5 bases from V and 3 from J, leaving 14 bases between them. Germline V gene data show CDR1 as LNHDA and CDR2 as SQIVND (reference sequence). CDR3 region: CASSRAPTSNQPQHF. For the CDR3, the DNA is TGTGCCAGTAGTCGAGCCCCGACTTCCAATCAGCCCCAGCATTTT.

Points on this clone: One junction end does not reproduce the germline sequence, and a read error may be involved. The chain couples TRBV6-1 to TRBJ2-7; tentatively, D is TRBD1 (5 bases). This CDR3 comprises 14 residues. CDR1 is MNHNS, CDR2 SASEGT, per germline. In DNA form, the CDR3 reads TGTGCCAGCAGTGAACTTTTTTTTGACAGAACGGAAGACTTC. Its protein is CASSELFFDRTEDF.

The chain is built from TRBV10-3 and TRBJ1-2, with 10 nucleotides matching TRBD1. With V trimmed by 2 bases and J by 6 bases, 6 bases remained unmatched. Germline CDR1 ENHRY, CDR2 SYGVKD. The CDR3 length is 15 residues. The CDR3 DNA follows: TGTGCCATCAGTGAGACAACCGGGACAGGGGATGGCTACACCTTC. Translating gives CAISETTGTGDGYTF.

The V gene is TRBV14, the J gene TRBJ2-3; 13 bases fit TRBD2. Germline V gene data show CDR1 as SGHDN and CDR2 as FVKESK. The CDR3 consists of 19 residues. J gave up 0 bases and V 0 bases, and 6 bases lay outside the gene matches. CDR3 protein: CASSQEAGLAGPSTDTQYF. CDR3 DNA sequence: TGTGCCAGCAGCCAAGAGGCGGGACTAGCGGGACCTAGCACAGATACGCAGTATTTT.

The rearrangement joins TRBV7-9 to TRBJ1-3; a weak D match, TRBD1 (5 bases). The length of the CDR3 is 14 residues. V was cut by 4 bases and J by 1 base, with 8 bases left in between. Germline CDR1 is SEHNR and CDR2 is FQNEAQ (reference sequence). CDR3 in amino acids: CASSSRQSGNTIYF. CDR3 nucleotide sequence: TGTGCCAGCAGCTCTCGACAGTCTGGAAACACCATATATTTT.

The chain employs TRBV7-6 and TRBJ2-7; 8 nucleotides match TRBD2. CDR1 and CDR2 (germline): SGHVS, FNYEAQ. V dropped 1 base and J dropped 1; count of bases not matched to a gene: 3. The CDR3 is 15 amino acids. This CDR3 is CASSLEGGGSYEQYF. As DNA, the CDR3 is TGTGCCAGCAGCTTAGAAGGCGGGGGGTCCTACGAGCAGTACTTC.

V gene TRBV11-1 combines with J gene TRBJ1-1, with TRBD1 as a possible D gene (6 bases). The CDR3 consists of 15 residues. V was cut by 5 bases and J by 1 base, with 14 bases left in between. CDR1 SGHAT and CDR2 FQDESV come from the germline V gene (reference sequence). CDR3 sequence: CASSLHRGGNTEAFF. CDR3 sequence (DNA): TGTGCCAGCAGCCTCCATAGGGGGGGGAACACTGAAGCTTTCTTT.

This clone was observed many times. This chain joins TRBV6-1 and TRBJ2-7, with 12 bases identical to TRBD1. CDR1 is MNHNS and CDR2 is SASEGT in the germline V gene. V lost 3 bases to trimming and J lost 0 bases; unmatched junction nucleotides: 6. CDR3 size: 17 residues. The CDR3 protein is CASSDGTGGEGSYEQYF. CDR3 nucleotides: TGTGCCAGCAGTGACGGGACAGGGGGCGAAGGCTCCTACGAGCAGTACTTC.

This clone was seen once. The CDR3 protein is CASKGVSYNEQFF. Here the CDR3 DNA reads TGCGCCAGCAAAGGGGTCTCCTACAATGAGCAGTTCTTC. This chain joins TRBV5-1 and TRBJ2-1, with D tentatively TRBD1 (5 bases). This CDR3 region has 13 residues. Germline lookup yields CDR1 SGHRS and CDR2 YFSETQ. V gave up 6 bases and J gave up 0 bases, with 7 bases separating them.

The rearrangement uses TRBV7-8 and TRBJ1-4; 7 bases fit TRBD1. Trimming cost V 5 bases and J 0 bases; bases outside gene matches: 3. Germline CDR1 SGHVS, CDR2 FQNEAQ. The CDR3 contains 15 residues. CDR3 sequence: CASSPDRTTNEKLFF. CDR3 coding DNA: TGTGCCAGCAGCCCGGACAGGACAACTAATGAAAAACTGTTTTTT.

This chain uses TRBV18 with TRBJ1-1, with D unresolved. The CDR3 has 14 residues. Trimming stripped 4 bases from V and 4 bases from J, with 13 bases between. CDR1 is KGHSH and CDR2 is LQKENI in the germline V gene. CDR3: CASSLDVGVTEAFF. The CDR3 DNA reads TGTGCCAGCTCACTCGATGTGGGCGTCACTGAAGCTTTCTTT.

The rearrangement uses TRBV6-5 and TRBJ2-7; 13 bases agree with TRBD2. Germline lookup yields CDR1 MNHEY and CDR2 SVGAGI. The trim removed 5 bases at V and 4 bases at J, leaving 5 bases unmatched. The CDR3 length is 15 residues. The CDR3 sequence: CASSQKGLAGYEQYF. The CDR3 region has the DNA TGTGCCAGCAGTCAAAAGGGACTAGCGGGGTACGAGCAGTACTTC.

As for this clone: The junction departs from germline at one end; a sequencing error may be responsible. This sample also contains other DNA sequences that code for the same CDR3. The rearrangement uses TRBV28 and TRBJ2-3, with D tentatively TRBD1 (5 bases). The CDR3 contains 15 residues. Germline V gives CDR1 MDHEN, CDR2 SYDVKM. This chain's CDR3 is CASSLARVGPDTQYF. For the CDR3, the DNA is TGTGCCAGCAGTTTGGCCAGGGTGGGCCCAGATACACAGTATTTT.

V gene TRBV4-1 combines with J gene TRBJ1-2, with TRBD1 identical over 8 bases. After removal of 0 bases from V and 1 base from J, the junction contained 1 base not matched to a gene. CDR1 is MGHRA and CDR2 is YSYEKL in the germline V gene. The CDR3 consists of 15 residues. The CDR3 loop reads CASSQEGQVNYGYTF. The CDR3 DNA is TGCGCCAGCAGCCAAGAGGGACAGGTTAACTATGGCTACACCTTC.

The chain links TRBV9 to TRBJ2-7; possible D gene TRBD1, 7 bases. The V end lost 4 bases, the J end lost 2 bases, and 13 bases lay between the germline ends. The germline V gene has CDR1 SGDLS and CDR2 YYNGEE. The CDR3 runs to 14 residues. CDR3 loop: CASSQAGQTYEQYF. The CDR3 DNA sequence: TGTGCCAGCAGCCAGGCGGGACAGACCTACGAGCAGTACTTC.

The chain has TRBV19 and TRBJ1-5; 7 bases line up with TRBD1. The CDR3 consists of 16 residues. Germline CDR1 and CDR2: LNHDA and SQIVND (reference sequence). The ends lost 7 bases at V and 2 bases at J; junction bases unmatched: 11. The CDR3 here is CASNWDSFFGNQPQHF. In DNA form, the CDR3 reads TGTGCCAGTAACTGGGACAGCTTTTTTGGCAATCAGCCCCAGCATTTT.

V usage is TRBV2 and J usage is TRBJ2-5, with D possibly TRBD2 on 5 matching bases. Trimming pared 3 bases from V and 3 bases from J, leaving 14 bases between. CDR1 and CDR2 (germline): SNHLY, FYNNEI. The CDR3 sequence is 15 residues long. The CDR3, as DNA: TGTGCCAGCAGTGATAGAACTAGTGGGAAAGAGACCCAGTACTTC. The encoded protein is CASSDRTSGKETQYF.

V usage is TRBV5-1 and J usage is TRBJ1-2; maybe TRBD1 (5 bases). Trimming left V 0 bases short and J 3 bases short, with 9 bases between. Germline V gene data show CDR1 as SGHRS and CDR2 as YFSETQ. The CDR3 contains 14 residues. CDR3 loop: CASSLAGGDYGYTF. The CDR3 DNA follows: TGCGCCAGCAGCTTGGCAGGAGGGGACTATGGCTACACCTTC.

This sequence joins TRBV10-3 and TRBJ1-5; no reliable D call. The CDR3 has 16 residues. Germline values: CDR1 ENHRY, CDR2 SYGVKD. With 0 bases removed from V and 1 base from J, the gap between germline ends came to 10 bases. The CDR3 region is CAISESAGWSNQPQHF. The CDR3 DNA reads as TGTGCCATCAGTGAGTCGGCCGGGTGGAGCAATCAGCCCCAGCATTTT.